The clone carrying this T cell receptor (beta chain) was seen only a few times. Antigen specificity is unknown. TCRdb fed the reads into MiXCR, producing one record per CDR3 protein. The profile shows 310,000 or so distinct CDR3 sequences, about 17% of them singletons. This specimen comes from a study of T cell repertoires in cytomegalovirus infection. Overall study: Both a matching HLA type and CMV infection were indicated by public TCR beta signatures.

Study findings and constraints: Dominant in the ex vivo response were TCR beta clonotypes restricted by HLA-C and specific for CMV.

Sequenced sample: PBMCs. The sequence was obtained from a human donor in good health (CMV status not recorded). Some clones in this sample may be carry-over from other donors' samples.

This CDR3 is CASSRGVLHQETQYF. The CDR3 DNA reads as TGTGCCAGCAGCCGAGGGGTTTTGCACCAAGAGACCCAGTACTTC. The V gene is TRBV5-5, the J gene TRBJ2-5, with D perhaps given as TRBD1 or TRBD2 (5 bases each). Germline V gives CDR1 SGHKS, CDR2 YYEKEE (reference sequence). Deletions cut 4 bases from V and 0 bases from J, with 13 bases between. This CDR3 has 15 residues.